This TCR beta chain originates from a study of blood T cell repertoires in COVID-19. This clone was recorded only once. In the authors' methods: Counts of nucleated cells, estimated from reference gene primer amplification, were obtained. The assay was immunoSEQ multiplex PCR, and TCRdb's table has in-frame clones only and misses some. The V and J calls and clone size are taken from that table; D and trimming were inferred from the DNA. The table has over 55,000 clones, roughly 85% seen once; the top ten hold more than 4%. The source material was peripheral blood. The TCR sequence derives from a human donor in a cohort sampled during active COVID-19.

CDR3 nucleotides: TGTGCCAGCAGTTATGCCGGGACAGGGGGTGGTGAGCAGTTCTTC. Translating gives CASSYAGTGGGEQFF. V and J are TRBV6-5 and TRBJ2-1, with 11 bases identical to TRBD1. The ends lost 3 bases at V and 9 bases at J; junction bases unmatched: 7. Germline CDR1 MNHEY, CDR2 SVGAGI. CDR3 length: 15 residues.